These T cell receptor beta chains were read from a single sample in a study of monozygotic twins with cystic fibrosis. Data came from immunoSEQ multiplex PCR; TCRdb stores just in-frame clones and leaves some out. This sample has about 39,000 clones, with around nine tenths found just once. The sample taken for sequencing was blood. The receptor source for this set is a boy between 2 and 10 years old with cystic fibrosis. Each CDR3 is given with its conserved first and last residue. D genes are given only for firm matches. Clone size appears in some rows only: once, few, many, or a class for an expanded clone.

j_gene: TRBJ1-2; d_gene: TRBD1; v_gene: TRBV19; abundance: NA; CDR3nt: TGTGCCAGTAGTATTGGGACAGGGTATGGCTACACCTTC; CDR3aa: CASSIGTGYGYTF
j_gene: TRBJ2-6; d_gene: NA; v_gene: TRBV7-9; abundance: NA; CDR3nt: TGTGCCAGCAGCCCCTCATACTCTGGGGCCAACGTCCTGACTTTC; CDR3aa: CASSPSYSGANVLTF
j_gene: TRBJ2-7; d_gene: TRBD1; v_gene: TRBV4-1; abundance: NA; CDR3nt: TGCGCCAGCAGCCAAGGAGGGACAGGGGGACTCGACGAGCAGTACTTC; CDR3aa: CASSQGGTGGLDEQYF
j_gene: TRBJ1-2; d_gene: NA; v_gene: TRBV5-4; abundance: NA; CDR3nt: TGTGCCAGCAGCTCAAGTTGGGACATTTTAAATGGCTACACCTTC; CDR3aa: CASSSSWDILNGYTF
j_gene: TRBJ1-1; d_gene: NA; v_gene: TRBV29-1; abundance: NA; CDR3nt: TGCAGCGTTGCGGTTTTGGGGGAGAACACTGAAGCTTTCTTT; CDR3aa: CSVAVLGENTEAFF
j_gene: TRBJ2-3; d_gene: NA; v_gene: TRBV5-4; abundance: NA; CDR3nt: TGTGCCAGCAGCCGGCCGGGACCCACAGATACGCAGTATTTT; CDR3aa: CASSRPGPTDTQYF
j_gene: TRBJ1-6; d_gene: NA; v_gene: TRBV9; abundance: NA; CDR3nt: TGTGCCAGCAGCGTAGAGGCCCTACCCCAAAATTCACCCCTCCACTTT; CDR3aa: CASSVEALPQNSPLHF
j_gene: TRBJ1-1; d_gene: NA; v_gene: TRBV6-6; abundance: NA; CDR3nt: TGTGCCACTAATGGGAACACGGAGGCGAACACTGAAGCTTTCTTT; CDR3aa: CATNGNTEANTEAFF
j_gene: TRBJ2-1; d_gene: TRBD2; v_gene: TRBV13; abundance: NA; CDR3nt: TGTGCCAGCAGCTCTGGACTAGCAGGCAATGAGCAGTTCTTC; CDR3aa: CASSSGLAGNEQFF
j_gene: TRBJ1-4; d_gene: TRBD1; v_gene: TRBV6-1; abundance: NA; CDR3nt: TGTGCCAGCAAAGACAGGGTTCCTAATGAAAAACTGTTTTTT; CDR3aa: CASKDRVPNEKLFF
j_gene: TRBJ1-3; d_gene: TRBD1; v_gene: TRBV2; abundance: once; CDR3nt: TGTGCCAGCAGGGAGGGGGCCTACTCTGGAAACACCATATATTTT; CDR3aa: CASREGAYSGNTIYF
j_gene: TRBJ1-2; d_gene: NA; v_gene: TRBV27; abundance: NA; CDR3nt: TGTGCCAGCAGTCCAGCCTCGGACAAGGGTTTTTATGGCTACACCTTC; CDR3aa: CASSPASDKGFYGYTF
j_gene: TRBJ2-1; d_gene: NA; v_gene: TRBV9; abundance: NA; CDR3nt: TGTGCCAGCAGCGCGGGACAAGGTGAGCAGTTCTTC; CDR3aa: CASSAGQGEQFF
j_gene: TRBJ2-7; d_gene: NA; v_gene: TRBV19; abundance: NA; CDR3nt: TGTGCCAGTAGTCCAGGGAGGAGCGGATCCTACGAGCAGTACTTC; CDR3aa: CASSPGRSGSYEQYF
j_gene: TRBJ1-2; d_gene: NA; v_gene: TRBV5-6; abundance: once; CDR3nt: TGTGCCAGCAGCCCTCCTTCAGGGGAGGTATATAGCTACACCTTC; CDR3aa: CASSPPSGEVYSYTF
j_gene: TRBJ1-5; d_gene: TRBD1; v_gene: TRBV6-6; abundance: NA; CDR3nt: TGTGCCAGCAACCCGGGGGGACAGGGCAATCAGCCCCAGCATTTT; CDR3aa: CASNPGGQGNQPQHF
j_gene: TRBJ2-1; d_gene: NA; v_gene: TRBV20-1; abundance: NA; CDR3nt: TGCAGTGCCGCCAATCACAATGAGCAGTTCTTC; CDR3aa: CSAANHNEQFF
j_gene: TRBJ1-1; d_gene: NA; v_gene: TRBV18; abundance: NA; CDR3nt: TGTGCCAGCTCACCACGGGGGAACGCCATGAACACTGAAGCTTTCTTT; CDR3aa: CASSPRGNAMNTEAFF
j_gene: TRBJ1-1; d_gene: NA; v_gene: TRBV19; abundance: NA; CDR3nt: TGTGCCAGTAGTATCGGACAGCTTGAAGCTTTCTTT; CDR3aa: CASSIGQLEAFF
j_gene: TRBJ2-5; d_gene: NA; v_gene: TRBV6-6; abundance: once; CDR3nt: TGTGCCAGCAGTTGGTTGGGGGGCGCCTCGGAGACCCAGTACTTC; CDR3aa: CASSWLGGASETQYF
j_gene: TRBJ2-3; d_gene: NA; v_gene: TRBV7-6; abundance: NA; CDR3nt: TGTGCCAGCAGCTTAGCAGTGGGGGATACGCAGTATTTT; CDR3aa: CASSLAVGDTQYF
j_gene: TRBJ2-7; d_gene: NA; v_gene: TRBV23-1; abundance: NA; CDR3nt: TGCGCCAGCAGTCAATCTAGAATACTGGCGCCCTACGAGCAGTACTTC; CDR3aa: CASSQSRILAPYEQYF
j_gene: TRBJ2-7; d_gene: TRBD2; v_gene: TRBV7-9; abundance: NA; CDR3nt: TGTGCCAGCAGCCCCCCCGGCGGCAGGGACTACTCCTCCTACGAGCAGTACTTC; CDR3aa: CASSPPGGRDYSSYEQYF
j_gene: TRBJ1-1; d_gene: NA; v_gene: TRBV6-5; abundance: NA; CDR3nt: TGTGCCAGCAGTTACTCGATCGAGGTGAGGAGCACTGAAGCTTTCTTT; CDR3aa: CASSYSIEVRSTEAFF
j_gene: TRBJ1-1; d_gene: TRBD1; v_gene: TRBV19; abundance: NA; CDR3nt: TGTGCCAGTAGTATACCGGGGGTTCAGGGGGTTGACACTGAAGCTTTCTTT; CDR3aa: CASSIPGVQGVDTEAFF
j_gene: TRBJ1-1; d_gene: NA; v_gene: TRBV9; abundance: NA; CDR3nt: TGTGCCAGCAGCGTAGCGGCAGAGCTTGACACTGAAGCTTTCTTT; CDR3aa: CASSVAAELDTEAFF
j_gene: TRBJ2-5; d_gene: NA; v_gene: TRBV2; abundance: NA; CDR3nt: TGTGCCAGCAGTGGCGGGGCCTTCGGGGAGACCCAGTACTTC; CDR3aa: CASSGGAFGETQYF
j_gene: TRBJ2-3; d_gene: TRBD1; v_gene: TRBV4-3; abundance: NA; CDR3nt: TGCGCCAGCAGCCAGGGGGACAGGGAAACAGATACGCAGTATTTT; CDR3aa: CASSQGDRETDTQYF
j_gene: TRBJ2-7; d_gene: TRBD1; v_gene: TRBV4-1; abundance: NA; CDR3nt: TGCGCCAGCAGCCAAGAGGGACAGGACCCCTACGAGCAGTACTTC; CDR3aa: CASSQEGQDPYEQYF
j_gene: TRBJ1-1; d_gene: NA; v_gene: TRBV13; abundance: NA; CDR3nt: TGTGCCAGCAGCTATGCACCGGGGGTAGCTTTCTTT; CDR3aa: CASSYAPGVAFF
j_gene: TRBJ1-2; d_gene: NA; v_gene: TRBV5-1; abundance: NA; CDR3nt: TGCGCCAGCAGCTTGGAGGGGCAGGCATTCTATGGCTACACCTTC; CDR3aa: CASSLEGQAFYGYTF
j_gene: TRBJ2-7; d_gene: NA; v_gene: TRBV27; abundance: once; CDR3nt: TGTGCCAGCAGTTTAAAGTTCTCTTACGAGCAGTACTTC; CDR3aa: CASSLKFSYEQYF
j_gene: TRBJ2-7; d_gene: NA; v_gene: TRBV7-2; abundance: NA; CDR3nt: TGTGCCAGCAGAAACCAGGGAACGGGCGAGCAGTACTTC; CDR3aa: CASRNQGTGEQYF
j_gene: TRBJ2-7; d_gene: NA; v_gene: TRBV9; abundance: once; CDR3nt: TGTGCCAGCAGCCCTTCTGGTGGAGGGGGCGTATACGAGCAGTACTTC; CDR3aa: CASSPSGGGGVYEQYF
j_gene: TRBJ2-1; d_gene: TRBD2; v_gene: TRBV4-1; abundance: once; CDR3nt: TGCGCCAGCAGCCAAGAGAGGCAGGGAGCGGGGGGCTTTAATGAGCAGTTCTTC; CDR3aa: CASSQERQGAGGFNEQFF
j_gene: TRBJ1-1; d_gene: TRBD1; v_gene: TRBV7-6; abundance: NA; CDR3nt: TGTGCCAGCAGCCCGGGACAGGAGAACACTGAAGCTTTCTTT; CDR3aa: CASSPGQENTEAFF
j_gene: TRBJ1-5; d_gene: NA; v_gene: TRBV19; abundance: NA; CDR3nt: TGTGCCAGTAGTGGACCCCCGCAGCCCCAGCATTTT; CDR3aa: CASSGPPQPQHF
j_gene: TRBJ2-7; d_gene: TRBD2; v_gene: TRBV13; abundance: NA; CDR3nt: TGTGCCAGCAGCTGGGGGGGACCCGAACCCTACGAGCAGTACTTC; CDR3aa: CASSWGGPEPYEQYF
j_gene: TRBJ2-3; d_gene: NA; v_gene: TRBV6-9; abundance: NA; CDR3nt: TGTGCCAGCAGTTATTCGGAAACTAGCACAGATACGCAGTATTTT; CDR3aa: CASSYSETSTDTQYF
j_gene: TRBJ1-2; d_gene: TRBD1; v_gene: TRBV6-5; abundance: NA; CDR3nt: TGTGCCAGCAGTTACACAGGACAGGGACCTATTCATGGCTACACCTTC; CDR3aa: CASSYTGQGPIHGYTF
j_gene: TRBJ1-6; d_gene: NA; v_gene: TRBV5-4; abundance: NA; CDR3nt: TGTGCCAGCAGCTTGGCCAGTACGACACGTAGGGATTCACCCCTCCACTTT; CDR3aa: CASSLASTTRRDSPLHF
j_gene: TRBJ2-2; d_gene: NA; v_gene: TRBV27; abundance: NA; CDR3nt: TGTGCCAGCAGTTCCCAGGGGCGGAACACCGGGGAGCTGTTTTTT; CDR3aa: CASSSQGRNTGELFF
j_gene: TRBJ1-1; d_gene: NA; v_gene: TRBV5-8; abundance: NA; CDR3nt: TGTGCCAGCAGCTTGTGGGGCACAGGGCTTATGAACACTGAAGCTTTCTTT; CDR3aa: CASSLWGTGLMNTEAFF
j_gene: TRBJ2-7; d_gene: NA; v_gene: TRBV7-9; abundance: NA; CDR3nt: TGTGCCAGCAGCTCGGATAGCCAGAGCTCCTACGAGCAGTACTTC; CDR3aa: CASSSDSQSSYEQYF
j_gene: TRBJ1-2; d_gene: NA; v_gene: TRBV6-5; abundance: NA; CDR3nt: TGTGCCAGCTGGGGGGCAGACTATGGCTACACCTTC; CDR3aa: CASWGADYGYTF
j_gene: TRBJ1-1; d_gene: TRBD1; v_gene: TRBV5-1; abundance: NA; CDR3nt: TGCGCCAGCAGCTCCGACAGGGCTGAAGCTTTCTTT; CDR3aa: CASSSDRAEAFF
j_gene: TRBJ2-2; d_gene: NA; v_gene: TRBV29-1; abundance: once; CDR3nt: TGCAGCGTTGATAGGGGGACAAGCGGGGACAACACCGGGGAGCTGTTTTTT; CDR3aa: CSVDRGTSGDNTGELFF
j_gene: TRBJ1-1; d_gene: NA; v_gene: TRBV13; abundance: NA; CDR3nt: TGTGCCAGCAGCCCTTCAGGACGGCATTTGAACACTGAAGCTTTCTTT; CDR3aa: CASSPSGRHLNTEAFF
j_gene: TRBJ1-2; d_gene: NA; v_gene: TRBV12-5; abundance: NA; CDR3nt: TGTGCTAGTGGTTTGAGCCCCGGAGGGTATGGCTACACCTTC; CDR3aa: CASGLSPGGYGYTF
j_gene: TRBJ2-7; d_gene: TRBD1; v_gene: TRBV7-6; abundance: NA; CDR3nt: TGTGCCAGCAGCCAGGACAGGGGACGAGAGCAGTACTTC; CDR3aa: CASSQDRGREQYF